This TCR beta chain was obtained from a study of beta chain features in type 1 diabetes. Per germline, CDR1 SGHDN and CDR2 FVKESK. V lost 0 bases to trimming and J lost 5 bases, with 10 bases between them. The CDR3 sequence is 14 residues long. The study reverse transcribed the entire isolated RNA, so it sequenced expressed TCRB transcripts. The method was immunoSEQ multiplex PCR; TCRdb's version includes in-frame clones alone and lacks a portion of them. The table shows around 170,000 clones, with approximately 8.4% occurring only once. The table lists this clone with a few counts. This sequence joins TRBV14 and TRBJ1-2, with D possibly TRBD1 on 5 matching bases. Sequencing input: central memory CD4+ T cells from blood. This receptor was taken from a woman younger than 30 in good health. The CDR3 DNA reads TGTGCCAGCAGCCAAGATCTGCAGGGTTATGGCTACACCTTC. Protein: CASSQDLQGYGYTF.